The clone carrying this T cell receptor (beta chain) occurred once. The antigen remains unidentified. The sample comes from a study of OX40 agonist ivuxolimab in advanced cancers. Across the study: Patients with hepatocellular carcinoma, melanoma, renal cell or head and neck cancer made up the dose-escalation patients. A mean age of 60 years, range roughly 20 to 79, was recorded, and around 85% were male. Study-wide results and caveats: CD4+ and CD8+ blood T cells expanded clonally by week 6 at 0.1 to 3.0 mg/kg.

Germline V lookup: CDR1 MNHEY, CDR2 SMNVEV (reference sequence). This CDR3 region has 17 residues. The trim removed 1 base at V and 4 bases at J, leaving 7 bases unmatched. Sequencing used immunoSEQ multiplex PCR; TCRdb keeps in-frame clones, though not all of them. There are tens of thousands of clones in the sample; about 82% occur only once, and more than 1.5% lies in the top ten. Blood sampling was done at baseline, cycle 4 day 1, and cycle 7 day 1. The origin of this receptor is an adult with an advanced solid tumor such as melanoma, head and neck, liver or kidney cancer. The material sequenced was CD4+ or CD8+ T cells sorted from blood, taken in a trial of the OX40 agonist ivuxolimab. The chain uses TRBV27 and TRBJ2-2, with TRBD2 identical over 9 bases. The CDR3 DNA reads as TGTGCCAGCAGTTTATTGGCGGGAGGGCCGAGCACCGGGGAGCTGTTTTTT. It translates to CASSLLAGGPSTGELFF.